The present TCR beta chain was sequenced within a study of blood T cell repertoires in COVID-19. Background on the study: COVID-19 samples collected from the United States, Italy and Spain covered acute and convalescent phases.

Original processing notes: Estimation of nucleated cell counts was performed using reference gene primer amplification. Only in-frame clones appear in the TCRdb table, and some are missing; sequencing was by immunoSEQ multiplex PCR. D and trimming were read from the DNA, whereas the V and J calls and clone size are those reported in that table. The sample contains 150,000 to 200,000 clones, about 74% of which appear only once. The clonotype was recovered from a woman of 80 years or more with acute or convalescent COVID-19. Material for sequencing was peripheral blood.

Here the CDR3 DNA reads TGTGCCAGCGGTAAGGGGTGGCCCACCGGGGAGCTGTTTTTT. Translation: CASGKGWPTGELFF. This rearrangement joins TRBV28 to TRBJ2-2; the D gene is possibly TRBD1 (5 bases). The CDR3 is 14 residues long. Deletions cut 8 bases from V and 4 bases from J, with 14 bases between. The germline V gene has CDR1 MDHEN and CDR2 SYDVKM.